Listed here are 28 T cell receptor beta chains from one sample, sequenced in a study of T-cell memory formation after mild COVID-19. TCRdb re-analysed the 5' RACE reads in MiXCR, keeping a single row per CDR3 protein. The sample shows approximately 500,000 distinct CDR3 sequences, nearly 25% of them seen only once. The specimen was PBMCs or a T cell subset sorted from them (not recorded which). The receptors come from an adult woman who had mild COVID-19 (a few samples of this study predate the infection). Cell type and time point are not known.

J is TRBJ2-7 and V is TRBV5-5, with TRBD2 matching 9 bases. From germline, CDR1 is SGHKS and CDR2 YYEKEE (reference sequence). V shed 2 bases and J 1 base; nucleotides not matched to a gene: 10. The CDR3 consists of 17 residues. CDR3 DNA: TGTGCCAGCAGCTTAGGGTCTTGGAGCGGGGGGTCCTACGAGCAGTACTTC. Protein product: CASSLGSWSGGSYEQYF.

This clonotype has at least ten counts. CDR3 DNA: TGTGCCAGCAGCTTAGCTAACTATGGCTACACCTTC. It is translated as CASSLANYGYTF. The chain couples TRBV7-2 to TRBJ1-2, with unresolved D. V lost 0 bases and J 1 base, leaving 0 bases between the germline ends. CDR1 and CDR2 (germline): SGHTA, FQGNSA. This CDR3 contains 12 residues.

This clonotype was observed at least ten times. The junction departs from the called germline gene at one end, perhaps through a read error. The chain employs TRBV7-2 and TRBJ2-7; the D is unclear. The CDR3 extends over 12 amino acids. Germline CDR1 reads SGHTA; CDR2 reads FQGNSA. The CDR3 here is CASSLVRYEQYF. CDR3 nucleotide sequence: TGTGCCAGCAGTTTAGTCCGATACGAGCAGTACTTC. The full variable domain, with the rest looked up from reference TRBV7-2 and TRBJ2-7, is GAGVSQSPSNKVTEKGKDVELRCDPISGHTALYWYRQSLGQGLEFLIYFQGNSAPDKSGLPSDRFSAERTGGSVSTLTIQRTQQEDSAVYLCASSLVRYEQYFGPGTRLTVT.

The rearrangement links TRBV4-1 to TRBJ2-1; D unresolved. There are 15 residues in the CDR3. Germline V gene sequence: CDR1 MGHRA, CDR2 YSYEKL. Trimming cost V 1 base and J 7 bases, with 14 bases left between them. DNA for the CDR3: TGCGCCAGCAGCCAAGCCACCAGTCTTCGGAATGAGCAGTTCTTC. This sequence encodes CASSQATSLRNEQFF.

Written as DNA, the CDR3 is TGTGCCAGCAGCGGCGGGACCCTTGGGGACATTCAGTACTTC. Protein product: CASSGGTLGDIQYF. V is TRBV5-6 and J is TRBJ2-4; a possible D gene is TRBD2 (6 bases). This CDR3 spans 14 amino acids. Germline CDR1 and CDR2: SGHDT and YYEEEE. The V end lost 4 bases, the J end lost 8 bases, and 16 bases lay between the germline ends.

This clonotype was seen a few times. The rearrangement uses TRBV7-9 and TRBJ2-1; D is undetermined. This CDR3 has 15 residues. Germline V CDR1 and CDR2: SEHNR, FQNEAQ (reference sequence). Trimming took 7 bases from V and 0 from J, leaving 13 bases between them. The CDR3 sequence is CASTKDLSSYNEQFF. The CDR3, as DNA: TGTGCCAGCACAAAGGACCTGAGCTCCTACAATGAGCAGTTCTTC.

The genes are TRBV7-8 and TRBJ1-1; D gene unclear. The CDR3 is 14 residues long. V was shortened by 3 bases and J by 1 base, with 9 bases between the two germline ends. CDR1 is SGHVS and CDR2 is FQNEAQ in the germline V gene. The DNA for the CDR3 is TGTGCCAGCAGCTTGCAGACGGGGAACACTGAAGCTTTCTTT. Residues: CASSLQTGNTEAFF.

The chain links TRBV12-3 or TRBV12-4 to TRBJ1-1; D gene unclear. With 3 bases removed from V and 1 base from J, the gap between germline ends came to 12 bases. This CDR3 is built from 15 residues. CDR3 coding DNA: TGTGCCAGCAGTTTTAGGAGCAACCGGAACACTGAAGCTTTCTTT. It specifies CASSFRSNRNTEAFF.

This chain joins TRBV20-1 and TRBJ1-6, with 7 bases that match TRBD1. The trim removed 6 bases at V and 6 bases at J, leaving 8 bases unmatched. The germline V gene has CDR1 DFQATT and CDR2 SNEGSKA (reference sequence). The CDR3 runs to 14 residues. DNA of the CDR3: TGCAGTGCCAGGGGGGGCCCCTCTAATTCACCCCTCCACTTT. Translating gives CSARGGPSNSPLHF.

CDR3 sequence (DNA): TGCAGCGTTGCCGAGGGGGTGGCGGGAGACTTCTACAATGAGCAGTTCTTC. This sequence encodes CSVAEGVAGDFYNEQFF. V gene TRBV29-1 combines with J gene TRBJ2-1; possible D gene TRBD2, 7 bases. Germline-derived CDR1 and CDR2 are SQVTM and ANQGSEA. V was cut by 4 bases and J by 3 bases, with 22 bases left in between. This CDR3 region has 17 residues.

This clonotype was found many times. The chain uses TRBV24-1 and TRBJ2-1; D may be TRBD1 (5 bases). There are 13 residues in the CDR3. Trimming took 1 base from V and 9 from J, leaving 9 bases between them. Germline assignment: CDR1 KGHDR and CDR2 SFDVKD. The CDR3 bases are TGTGCCACCAGTGATTTCGGAAGGGGTGAGCAGTTCTTC. Its protein product is CATSDFGRGEQFF.

This clonotype was seen just once. The V gene is TRBV24-1, the J gene TRBJ1-1; 10 bases are shared with TRBD1. Looked up from germline, CDR1 is KGHDR and CDR2 is SFDVKD. V shed 2 bases, J shed 7 bases, and the junction held 6 bases outside the gene matches. This CDR3 is built from 15 residues. The CDR3 here is CATSDSRQGADEAFF. The CDR3, as DNA: TGTGCCACCAGTGATTCTAGACAGGGGGCGGATGAAGCTTTCTTT.

The chain recombines TRBV10-3 with TRBJ2-3; TRBD1 aligns across 7 bases. The CDR3 has 13 residues. CDR1 and CDR2 from the germline V gene are ENHRY and SYGVKD. The J segment lost 5 bases and the V segment lost 4 bases, leaving 3 bases of the junction unmatched. CDR3 sequence: CAISGQGIDTQYF. The CDR3 DNA sequence: TGTGCCATCAGTGGACAGGGAATAGATACGCAGTATTTT.

The chain uses TRBV6-5 and TRBJ2-7; 8 positions match TRBD2. The V and J ends lost 6 bases and 6 bases, in that order; junction bases with no gene match: 16. CDR3 size: 16 residues. Germline V lookup: CDR1 MNHEY, CDR2 SVGAGI. The CDR3 nucleotides read TGTGCCAGCAGCGCGCTCCTCTCAGCGGGAGCGGGCGAGCAGTACTTC. Its protein product is CASSALLSAGAGEQYF.

The chain carries TRBV2 and TRBJ1-4, with D uncertain. The CDR3 has 13 residues. The V and J ends lost 6 bases and 4 bases respectively, with 9 bases between them. CDR1 and CDR2 (germline): SNHLY, FYNNEI. CDR3 in amino acids: CASSRTYNEKLFF. CDR3 nucleotides: TGTGCCAGCAGCCGGACCTATAATGAAAAACTGTTTTTT.

This clonotype was detected only a few times. This chain uses TRBV7-2 with TRBJ2-3; D call uncertain. Germline assignment: CDR1 SGHTA and CDR2 FQGNSA. V lost 2 bases and J lost 7, with 7 bases in between. This CDR3 contains 12 residues. The CDR3 coding sequence is TGTGCCAGCAGCTTAAATAAATATACGCAGTATTTT. Translated: CASSLNKYTQYF.

This chain links TRBV12-3 or TRBV12-4 with TRBJ1-2; the match to TRBD1 covers 9 bases. This CDR3 contains 19 residues. V was clipped by 6 bases and J by 4 bases; unmatched bases: 21. The CDR3: CASSPSSRDRANFFYGYTF. The CDR3 DNA is TGTGCCAGCAGCCCGAGCTCACGGGACAGGGCTAATTTCTTCTATGGCTACACCTTC.

This clonotype was detected a few times. The chain links TRBV12-3 or TRBV12-4 to TRBJ1-2, with D unclear. The CDR3 sequence is 15 residues long. V lost 2 bases to trimming and J lost 3 bases, with 13 bases between them. CDR3 nucleotide sequence: TGTGCCAGCAGTTTAAGCTCGCGACGGGACTATGGCTACACCTTC. Protein product: CASSLSSRRDYGYTF.

The chain is built from TRBV11-2 and TRBJ2-7; 8 bases map to TRBD2. The CDR3 sequence is 14 residues long. The germline V gene has CDR1 SGHAT and CDR2 FQNNGV. Trimming took 4 bases from V and 4 from J; bases not matched to a gene: 6. The CDR3 here is CASSSARGGYEQYF. As DNA, the CDR3 is TGTGCCAGCAGCTCCGCCCGGGGGGGGTACGAGCAGTACTTC.

This clonotype was picked up a small number of times. The V and J genes are TRBV6-2 or TRBV6-3 and TRBJ2-1; D is possibly TRBD2 (6 bases). CDR3 size: 15 residues. Trimming removed 6 bases from V and 11 bases from J, with 23 bases in between. The germline V gene has CDR1 MNHEY and CDR2 SVGEGT. This CDR3 is CASRGTSSDGWKQFF. The CDR3 DNA sequence: TGTGCCAGCAGAGGTACATCTAGCGATGGGTGGAAGCAGTTCTTC.

The chain combines TRBV24-1 with TRBJ2-3; no clear D. Germline CDR1 and CDR2: KGHDR and SFDVKD. The CDR3 length is 15 residues. V lost 0 bases and J lost 1, with 7 bases in between. This CDR3 is CATSDLTDRTDTQYF. As DNA, the CDR3 is TGTGCCACCAGTGATTTGACGGATCGCACAGATACGCAGTATTTT.

This chain uses TRBV7-9 with TRBJ2-2; 8 bases line up with TRBD1. Germline V CDR1 and CDR2: SEHNR, FQNEAQ (reference sequence). Losses at the gene ends were 5 bases for V and 2 bases for J; bases not matched to a gene: 4. CDR3 size: 15 residues. The CDR3: CASSRTGTNTGELFF. The DNA of the CDR3 is TGTGCCAGCAGCCGGACAGGGACTAACACCGGGGAGCTGTTTTTT.

The chain carries TRBV7-2 and TRBJ2-7; 8 bases line up with TRBD2. The CDR3 contains 14 residues. Trimming removed 5 bases from V and 2 bases from J; junction bases left unmatched: 5. Germline assignment: CDR1 SGHTA and CDR2 FQGNSA. CDR3 protein: CASSLSGIPYEQYF. The CDR3 DNA is TGTGCCAGCAGCCTTAGCGGGATACCCTACGAGCAGTACTTC.

The chain employs TRBV5-1 and TRBJ1-4; 10 positions agree with TRBD1. Per germline, CDR1 SGHRS and CDR2 YFSETQ. CDR3 length: 16 residues. With V trimmed by 0 bases and J by 7 bases, 6 bases remained unmatched. DNA for the CDR3: TGCGCCAGCAGCTTGGAGACAGGGGGCGTGGGTGAAAAACTGTTTTTT. Translated, it gives CASSLETGGVGEKLFF. Together with reference TRBV5-1 and TRBJ1-4, the CDR3 gives the full variable domain: KAGVTQTPRYLIKTRGQQVTLSCSPISGHRSVSWYQQTPGQGLQFLFEYFSETQRNKGNFPGRFSGRQFSNSRSEMNVSTLELGDSALYLCASSLETGGVGEKLFFGSGTQLSVL.

The chain couples TRBV19 to TRBJ2-7; tentative D call: TRBD1 (7 bases). The CDR3 sequence is 13 residues long. The V gene's germline CDR1 is LNHDA and CDR2 SQIVND (reference sequence). The germline V and J ends were trimmed by 9 bases and 5 bases, with 17 bases remaining between them. The CDR3 DNA sequence: TGTGCCAGCTCCGGGAGAGGGGGCCACGAGCAGTACTTC. Amino acids: CASSGRGGHEQYF.

This clonotype has only a few counts. V is TRBV20-1 and J is TRBJ2-3; 11 nucleotides align to TRBD2. This CDR3 comprises 16 residues. Trimming took 5 bases from V and 1 from J; bases not matched to a gene: 8. The germline V gene has CDR1 DFQATT and CDR2 SNEGSKA (reference sequence). This CDR3 reads CSAVLPGLAGTDTQYF. CDR3 sequence (DNA): TGCAGTGCTGTACTCCCGGGACTAGCGGGCACAGATACGCAGTATTTT.

CDR3 in DNA: TGCAGTGCTCCACTAGCGGGTGGCACCGGGGAGCTGTTTTTT. This encodes CSAPLAGGTGELFF. The rearrangement links TRBV20-1 to TRBJ2-2; 9 positions match TRBD2. Germline-derived CDR1 and CDR2 are DFQATT and SNEGSKA (reference sequence). This CDR3 contains 14 residues. J was trimmed by 4 bases and V by 5 bases; bases with no gene match: 5.

The chain has TRBV5-1 and TRBJ2-5; TRBD2 matches at 13 bases. This CDR3 is 17 amino acids long. Germline values: CDR1 SGHRS, CDR2 YFSETQ. V gave up 4 bases and J gave up 4 bases; unmatched junction bases: 10. The CDR3, as DNA: TGCGCCAGCAGCGAACGGACTAGCGGGGGACGCTCAGAGACCCAGTACTTC. Amino acid sequence: CASSERTSGGRSETQYF.